The clone carrying this T cell receptor beta chain turned up a few times. Antigen unknown. This entry comes from a study of T-cell memory formation after mild COVID-19. V dropped 6 bases and J dropped 5 bases, with 13 bases sitting between them. This CDR3 region has 13 residues. Germline values: CDR1 MNHEY, CDR2 SMNVEV (reference sequence). Study findings and constraints: Shrinking CD4+ clones were chiefly CM and EM; CD8+ ones were chiefly EMRA.

Using its own MiXCR run on the 5' RACE reads, TCRdb lists one record per CDR3 protein. Among around 390,000 distinct CDR3 sequences, approximately 15% were seen once, and the ten largest hold around a fifth. The chain uses TRBV27 and TRBJ2-5, with D tentatively TRBD2 (7 bases). What was sequenced was PBMCs or a T cell subset sorted from them (not recorded which). This receptor was taken from a man between 18 and 35 years old who had mild COVID-19 (a few samples of this study predate the infection). Cell type and time point are not known. The CDR3, as DNA: TGTGCCAGCAGATCACAGGGAGGGGAGACCCAGTACTTC. Its protein product is CASRSQGGETQYF.